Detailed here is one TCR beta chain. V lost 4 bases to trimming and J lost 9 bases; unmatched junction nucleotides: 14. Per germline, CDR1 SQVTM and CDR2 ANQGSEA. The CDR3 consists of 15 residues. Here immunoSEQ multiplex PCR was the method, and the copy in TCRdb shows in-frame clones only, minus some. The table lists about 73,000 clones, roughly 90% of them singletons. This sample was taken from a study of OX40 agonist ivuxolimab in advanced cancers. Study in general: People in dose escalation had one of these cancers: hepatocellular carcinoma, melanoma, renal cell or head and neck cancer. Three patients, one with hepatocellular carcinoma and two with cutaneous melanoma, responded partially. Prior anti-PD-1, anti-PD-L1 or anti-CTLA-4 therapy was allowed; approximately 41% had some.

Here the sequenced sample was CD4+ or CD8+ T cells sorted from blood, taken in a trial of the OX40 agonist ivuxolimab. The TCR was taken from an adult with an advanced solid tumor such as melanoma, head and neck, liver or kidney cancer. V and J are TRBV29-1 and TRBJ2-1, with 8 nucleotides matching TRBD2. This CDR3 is CSVVGTRRRGGEQFF. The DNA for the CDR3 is TGCAGCGTTGTCGGGACTAGGCGGAGAGGGGGTGAGCAGTTCTTC.